These 9 T cell receptor beta chains were all obtained from the same sample, sequenced in a study of post-analysis software for immune sequencing data. Researchers reported that TCR beta cDNA libraries carried unique molecular identifiers. One entry per CDR3 protein, called by TCRdb with MiXCR from the PCR reads. Of 150,000 or so distinct CDR3 sequences listed, approximately 35% were seen once; the top ten hold roughly 28%. The sample was blood, taken after autologous hematopoietic stem cell transplantation. All receptors derive from a girl aged 10-17 years with multiple sclerosis.

This clonotype was counted at least ten times. The rearrangement uses TRBV7-2 and TRBJ2-7; 9 bases are shared with TRBD1. With 5 bases clipped from V and 5 bases from J, the junction kept 7 bases outside the gene matches. The CDR3 extends over 14 amino acids. Germline-derived CDR1 and CDR2 are SGHTA and FQGNSA. CDR3 sequence reads: CASSPDRGVHEQYF. DNA of the CDR3: TGTGCCAGCAGCCCGGACAGGGGAGTCCACGAGCAGTACTTC.

This chain joins TRBV12-3 or TRBV12-4 and TRBJ1-5; 8 bases are a match to TRBD1. The CDR3 sequence is 14 residues long. The J segment lost 6 bases and the V segment lost 1 base, leaving 2 bases of the junction unmatched. The CDR3 region has the DNA TGTGCCAGCAGTTTAGGGACAGGGAGTCAGCCCCAGCATTTT. This codes for CASSLGTGSQPQHF.

The J gene is TRBJ2-7, the V gene TRBV6-2 or TRBV6-3; no clear D gene. The CDR3 sequence is 16 residues long. The germline V gene has CDR1 MNHEY and CDR2 SVGEGT. Trimming cost V 3 bases and J 0 bases, with 15 bases left between them. The CDR3 region has the DNA TGTGCCAGCAGTTATTACTCGGACCCGACCTCCTACGAGCAGTACTTC. Protein: CASSYYSDPTSYEQYF.

This clonotype was observed a handful of times. J is TRBJ2-5 and V is TRBV27; 9 bases are shared with TRBD2. Germline-derived CDR1 and CDR2 are MNHEY and SMNVEV (reference sequence). CDR3 length: 14 residues. After removal of 5 bases from V and 2 bases from J, the junction contained 3 bases not matched to a gene. This CDR3 reads CASSQAGGQETQYF. CDR3 nucleotides: TGTGCCAGCAGTCAAGCGGGGGGACAAGAGACCCAGTACTTC.

The rearrangement joins TRBV6-2 or TRBV6-3 to TRBJ2-5; tentatively, D is TRBD2 (7 bases). CDR1 is MNHEY and CDR2 is SVGEGT in the germline V gene. The V and J ends lost 2 bases and 2 bases respectively, with 15 bases between them. The CDR3 runs 16 residues. The CDR3, as DNA: TGTGCCAGCAGTTACGCCGGGGGAGGGGGTCAAGAGACCCAGTACTTC. Translating gives CASSYAGGGGQETQYF.

This clonotype was observed a few times. This chain joins TRBV12-3 or TRBV12-4 and TRBJ2-7, with no clear D. V dropped 6 bases and J dropped 6 bases, with 12 bases sitting between them. The CDR3 covers 12 residues. CDR3 amino acids: CASSPGWVEQYF. CDR3 DNA sequence: TGTGCCAGCAGCCCCGGATGGGTCGAGCAGTACTTC.

The gene calls are TRBV5-1 and TRBJ1-1; maybe TRBD1 (5 bases). There are 13 residues in the CDR3. Trimming stripped 3 bases from V and 3 bases from J, with 9 bases between. The germline CDR1 and CDR2 sequences are SGHRS and YFSETQ. CDR3 DNA: TGCGCCAGCAGCTGGGGGACCGACACTGAAGCTTTCTTT. It specifies CASSWGTDTEAFF.

This CDR3 is CASSEMVEQYF. DNA of the CDR3: TGTGCCAGCAGTGAGATGGTGGAGCAGTACTTC. J is TRBJ2-7 and V is TRBV2, with D unresolved. Trimming pared 3 bases from V and 7 bases from J, leaving 7 bases between. Germline V CDR1 and CDR2: SNHLY, FYNNEI. This CDR3 spans 11 amino acids.

This clonotype has a handful of counts. This sequence joins TRBV12-3 or TRBV12-4 and TRBJ2-5, with TRBD2 identical over 9 bases. Trimming cost V 6 bases and J 3 bases; bases outside gene matches: 8. There are 15 residues in the CDR3. CDR3 DNA sequence: TGTGCCAGCAGCCTAACGACTAGCGGAAAAGAGACCCAGTACTTC. It specifies CASSLTTSGKETQYF.